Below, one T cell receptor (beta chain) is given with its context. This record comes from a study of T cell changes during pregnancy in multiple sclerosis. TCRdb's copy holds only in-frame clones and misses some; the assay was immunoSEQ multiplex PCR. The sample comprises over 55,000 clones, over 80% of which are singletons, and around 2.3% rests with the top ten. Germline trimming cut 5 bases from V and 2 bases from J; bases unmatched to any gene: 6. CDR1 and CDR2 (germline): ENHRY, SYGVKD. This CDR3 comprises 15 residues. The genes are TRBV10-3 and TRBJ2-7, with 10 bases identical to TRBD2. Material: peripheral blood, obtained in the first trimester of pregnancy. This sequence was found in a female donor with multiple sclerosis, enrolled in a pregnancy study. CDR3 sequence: CAISSGTSDAYEQYF. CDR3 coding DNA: TGTGCCATCAGTTCCGGGACTAGCGACGCCTACGAGCAGTACTTC.